These T cell receptor beta chains were read from a single sample in a study of T cell responses to AZD1222 COVID-19 vaccine. TCRdb's copy holds only in-frame clones and misses some; the assay was immunoSEQ multiplex PCR. The table lists about 98,000 clones, approximately 81% of them singletons. The specimen comprised peripheral blood, sampled on day 0 of AZD1222 vaccination. The receptors were sampled from an adult in good health. Both conserved end residues are part of each CDR3. Each record gives: J gene, D gene, V gene, clone size, CDR3 protein, CDR3 DNA. A D gene is named only where the DNA matches it firmly. For some rows the clone size is stated as once, few or many, or as a class when expanded; others skip it.

j_call: TRBJ2-3
d_call: TRBD2
v_call: TRBV19
clone_size: NA
cdr3_aa: CASSLAHSGGAMDTQYF
cdr3_nt: TGTGCCAGTAGTCTCGCTCATAGCGGGGGGGCGATGGATACGCAGTATTTT

j_call: TRBJ1-2
d_call: TRBD1
v_call: TRBV28
clone_size: few
cdr3_aa: CASSPTGRVYYGYTF
cdr3_nt: TGTGCCAGCAGCCCGACAGGGAGGGTTTATTACGGCTACACCTTC

j_call: TRBJ1-2
d_call: NA
v_call: TRBV7-9
clone_size: NA
cdr3_aa: CASSFGPGDGYTF
cdr3_nt: TGTGCCAGCAGCTTTGGACCGGGCGATGGCTACACCTTC

j_call: TRBJ1-1
d_call: NA
v_call: TRBV9
clone_size: NA
cdr3_aa: CASSADPRTAEAFF
cdr3_nt: TGTGCCAGCAGTGCCGACCCCCGGACGGCTGAAGCTTTCTTT

j_call: TRBJ2-5
d_call: NA
v_call: TRBV28
clone_size: NA
cdr3_aa: CASSGETQYF
cdr3_nt: TGTGCCAGCAGTGGGGAAACCCAGTACTTC

j_call: TRBJ1-6
d_call: NA
v_call: TRBV28
clone_size: NA
cdr3_aa: CASRILGEPLHF
cdr3_nt: TGTGCCAGCAGGATTTTGGGGGAACCCCTCCACTTT

j_call: TRBJ2-1
d_call: TRBD2
v_call: TRBV20-1
clone_size: NA
cdr3_aa: CSASGSGRPNSYNEQFF
cdr3_nt: TGCAGTGCTAGTGGTAGCGGGAGGCCTAACTCCTACAATGAGCAGTTCTTC

j_call: TRBJ1-2
d_call: TRBD1
v_call: TRBV11-3
clone_size: NA
cdr3_aa: CASSPGQERGYTF
cdr3_nt: TGTGCCAGCAGCCCAGGACAGGAACGTGGCTACACCTTC

j_call: TRBJ1-1
d_call: NA
v_call: TRBV28
clone_size: once
cdr3_aa: CASRAQNTEAFF
cdr3_nt: TGTGCCAGCAGGGCGCAGAACACTGAAGCTTTCTTT

j_call: TRBJ1-2
d_call: TRBD1
v_call: TRBV28
clone_size: NA
cdr3_aa: CASSRQGRYFYGYTF
cdr3_nt: TGTGCCAGCAGTAGACAGGGGCGCTATTTCTATGGCTACACCTTC

j_call: TRBJ1-1
d_call: TRBD1
v_call: TRBV2
clone_size: NA
cdr3_aa: CASSAGGLNTEAFF
cdr3_nt: TGTGCCAGCAGCGCAGGGGGTCTAAACACTGAAGCTTTCTTT

j_call: TRBJ1-3
d_call: TRBD1
v_call: TRBV4-3
clone_size: many
cdr3_aa: CASSQDPGGSSGNTIYF
cdr3_nt: TGCGCCAGCAGCCAAGATCCAGGGGGCAGCTCTGGAAACACCATATATTTT

j_call: TRBJ1-1
d_call: NA
v_call: TRBV10-3
clone_size: NA
cdr3_aa: CAISEAGQVKTEAFF
cdr3_nt: TGTGCCATCAGTGAGGCGGGCCAGGTTAAAACTGAAGCTTTCTTT

j_call: TRBJ2-5
d_call: TRBD2
v_call: TRBV2
clone_size: NA
cdr3_aa: CASKGTSGETQYF
cdr3_nt: TGTGCCAGCAAGGGGACTAGCGGCGAGACCCAGTACTTC

j_call: TRBJ1-1
d_call: NA
v_call: TRBV6-2/TRBV6-3
clone_size: few
cdr3_aa: CASSRPSGAEAFF
cdr3_nt: TGTGCCAGCAGCCGTCCCTCAGGGGCTGAAGCTTTCTTT

j_call: TRBJ1-1
d_call: NA
v_call: TRBV4-2
clone_size: NA
cdr3_aa: CASSQGTAVNTEAFF
cdr3_nt: TGTGCCAGCAGCCAAGGGACGGCAGTTAACACTGAAGCTTTCTTT

j_call: TRBJ1-6
d_call: NA
v_call: TRBV14
clone_size: NA
cdr3_aa: CASSGGSSYNSPLHF
cdr3_nt: TGTGCCAGCAGCGGGGGAAGCTCCTATAATTCACCCCTCCACTTT